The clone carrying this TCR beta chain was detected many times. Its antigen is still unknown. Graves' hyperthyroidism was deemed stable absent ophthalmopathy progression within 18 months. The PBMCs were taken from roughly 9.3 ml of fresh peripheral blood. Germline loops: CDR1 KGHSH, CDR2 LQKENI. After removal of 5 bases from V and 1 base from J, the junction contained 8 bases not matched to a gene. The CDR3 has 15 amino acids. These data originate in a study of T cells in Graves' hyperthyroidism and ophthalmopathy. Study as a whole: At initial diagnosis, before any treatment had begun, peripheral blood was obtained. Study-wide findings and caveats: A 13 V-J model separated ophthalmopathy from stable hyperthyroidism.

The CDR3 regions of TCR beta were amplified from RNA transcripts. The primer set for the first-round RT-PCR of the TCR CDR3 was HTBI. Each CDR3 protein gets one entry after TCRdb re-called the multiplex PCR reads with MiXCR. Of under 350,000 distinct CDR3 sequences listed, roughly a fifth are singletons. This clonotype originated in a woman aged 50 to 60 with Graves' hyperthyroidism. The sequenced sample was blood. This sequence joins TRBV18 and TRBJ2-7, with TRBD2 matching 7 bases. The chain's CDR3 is CASSTRPGGSYEQYF. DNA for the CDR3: TGTGCCAGCTCAACCAGACCGGGGGGTTCCTACGAGCAGTACTTC.